One TCR beta chain is described in this entry. TCRdb keeps only in-frame clones here, not all; method: immunoSEQ multiplex PCR. The sample gives some 38,000 clones, 75% to 85% of which show up once; around an eighth is in the top ten. V was pared by 2 bases and J by 2 bases, with 2 bases of the junction left unmatched. There are 14 residues in the CDR3. This specimen belongs to a study of blood T cell repertoires in COVID-19. About the study: The cDNA or gDNA used as material had been derived from T cells, B-cell-depleted T cells, or PBMCs.

V is TRBV5-3 and J is TRBJ2-5, with 8 bases matching TRBD2. TRBV5-3 is recorded as an ORF, its role being uncertain. This TCR derives from a woman aged 70-85 years with acute or convalescent COVID-19. Specimen: peripheral blood. In DNA, the CDR3 is TGTGCCAGAAGCTTCGGGGGGGGTCAAGAGACCCAGTACTTC. It encodes CARSFGGGQETQYF.